Presented here are 2 T cell receptor beta chains from one specimen sequenced in a study of PD-L1 blockade in urothelial cancer. The method was immunoSEQ multiplex PCR; TCRdb's version includes in-frame clones alone and lacks a portion of them. The top ten clones hold 2.4% of a sample with 100,000 to 150,000 clones, roughly 83% of them seen once. This sample's time point: peripheral blood 6 weeks after treatment start. Sequencing was performed on PBMCs, taken around atezolizumab (anti-PD-L1) treatment. These receptors were collected from a man aged 50-60 years with urothelial cancer.

This clone has just one count. This chain connects TRBV2 to TRBJ2-3; 8 positions agree with TRBD1. Germline assignment: CDR1 SNHLY and CDR2 FYNNEI. The CDR3 contains 19 residues. The J segment lost 1 base and the V segment lost 6 bases, leaving 18 bases of the junction unmatched. The CDR3 nucleotides are TGTGCCAGCAGACGGCTCGGAACGACGACAGGGGTTGGCACAGATACGCAGTATTTT. Residues: CASRRLGTTTGVGTDTQYF.

The J gene is TRBJ1-1, the V gene TRBV7-2; D may be TRBD1 (6 bases). From germline, CDR1 is SGHTA and CDR2 FQGNSA. Between the trimmed V and J ends, which lost 5 bases and 8 bases, there was a span of 15 bases. This CDR3 comprises 13 residues. This CDR3 is CASSNPGTKEAFF. DNA for the CDR3: TGTGCCAGCAGCAATCCCGGGACAAAGGAAGCTTTCTTT.